The 19 T cell receptor beta chains below come from one sample, sequenced in a study of T cells in Graves' hyperthyroidism and ophthalmopathy. RNA transcripts gave rise to amplified TCR beta CDR3 regions. The primer set for the first-round RT-PCR of the TCR CDR3 was HTBI. TCRdb ran MiXCR on the multiplex PCR reads and lists one entry per CDR3 protein. The table lists about 640,000 distinct CDR3 sequences, 45% of them singletons, with roughly 7.2% in the top ten. Input material: peripheral blood or thyroid tissue (not recorded which). Receptor source: an adult man with Graves' disease, either hyperthyroidism or ophthalmopathy (not recorded which).

This clonotype has more than one count but fewer than ten. V gene TRBV12-3 or TRBV12-4 combines with J gene TRBJ1-2; unclear D gene. The CDR3 contains 13 residues. V lost 3 bases and J lost 5, with 10 bases in between. The CDR3 region is CASSFFAQYGYTF. The CDR3 region has the DNA TGTGCCAGCAGTTTCTTCGCCCAATATGGCTACACCTTC.

The chain recombines TRBV20-1 with TRBJ2-7; D is ambiguous. This CDR3 comprises 15 residues. V lost 0 bases, J lost 6 bases, and 18 bases lay in between. CDR1 and CDR2 (germline): DFQATT, SNEGSKA (reference sequence). The DNA of the CDR3 is TGCAGTGCTAGAGATAGTAAAGGAGTTCATGGCGAGCAGTACTTC. Translating it yields CSARDSKGVHGEQYF.

The CDR3 sequence is CASSQDHIGNQPQHF. The CDR3 DNA reads as TGTGCCAGCAGCCAAGATCATATCGGCAATCAGCCCCAGCATTTT. The chain joins TRBV7-8 to TRBJ1-5; no firm D call. Trimming removed 5 bases at V and 2 bases at J, with 13 bases between. The germline V gene encodes CDR1 SGHVS and CDR2 FQNEAQ. The length of the CDR3 is 15 residues.

The chain recombines TRBV7-9 with TRBJ2-5, with unresolved D. The CDR3 runs 16 residues. The V gene lost 6 bases and the J gene lost 2 bases, with 19 bases spanning the gap. Germline assignment: CDR1 SEHNR and CDR2 FQNEAQ (reference sequence). This CDR3 is CASSEPKAGQQETQYF. In nucleotides, the CDR3 is TGTGCCAGCAGTGAACCGAAGGCAGGTCAACAAGAGACCCAGTACTTC.

This clonotype showed up just once. The V call is TRBV20-1, the J call TRBJ2-5; D is undetermined. Trimming took off 7 bases at V and 0 bases at J, with 18 bases between the two ends. Germline lookup yields CDR1 DFQATT and CDR2 SNEGSKA (reference sequence). CDR3 size: 15 residues. This chain's CDR3 is CSVRIAGRYQETQYF. CDR3 DNA sequence: TGCAGTGTTCGCATAGCCGGGCGGTACCAAGAGACCCAGTACTTC.

J is TRBJ2-2 and V is TRBV20-1; 9 bases map to TRBD2. J gave up 5 bases and V 0 bases, and 7 bases lay outside the gene matches. The CDR3 runs to 16 residues. Germline loops: CDR1 DFQATT, CDR2 SNEGSKA (reference sequence). The CDR3 DNA follows: TGCAGTGCTAGAGAGGGCGGGGGGGCCCTGACCGGGGAGCTGTTTTTT. This translates into CSAREGGGALTGELFF.

A word on this clonotype: One end of the junction varies from germline; a read error may be responsible. This chain uses TRBV20-1 with TRBJ2-7; 8 nucleotides match TRBD2. Looked up from germline, CDR1 is DFQATT and CDR2 is SNEGSKA (reference sequence). This CDR3 has 16 amino acids. The CDR3 sequence: CSARPGTSRTEGEQCF. The CDR3 DNA follows: TGCAGTGCTAGACCGGGGACTAGTAGGACAGAGGGCGAGCAGTGCTTC.

This clonotype has a count of ten or more. The rearrangement links TRBV9 to TRBJ1-3; 8 bases match TRBD1. V trimming: 0 bases; J trimming: 0 bases; junction bases outside the gene matches: 5. The CDR3 has 17 residues. CDR1 and CDR2 (germline): SGDLS, YYNGEE. The CDR3 loop reads CASSVGTGTGSGNTIYF. The DNA for the CDR3 is TGTGCCAGCAGCGTAGGGACAGGGACGGGCTCTGGAAACACCATATATTTT.

The chain couples TRBV7-2 to TRBJ1-1; TRBD1 matches 9 bases. V gave up 5 bases and J gave up 11 bases; unmatched junction bases: 9. Germline V gives CDR1 SGHTA, CDR2 FQGNSA. The CDR3 covers 13 residues. The CDR3 protein is CASSAGQGSVAFF. The CDR3 DNA sequence: TGTGCCAGCAGCGCCGGACAGGGGTCGGTGGCTTTCTTT. Together with reference TRBV7-2 and TRBJ1-1, the CDR3 gives the full variable domain: GAGVSQSPSNKVTEKGKDVELRCDPISGHTALYWYRQSLGQGLEFLIYFQGNSAPDKSGLPSDRFSAERTGGSVSTLTIQRTQQEDSAVYLCASSAGQGSVAFFGQGTRLTVV.

Worth noting for this clonotype: A read error may produce the germline difference seen at one junction end. The chain recombines TRBV20-1 with TRBJ1-5; D perhaps matches TRBD1 (6 bases). CDR1 and CDR2 from the germline V gene are DFQATT and SNEGSKA (reference sequence). The CDR3 has 14 amino acids. DNA for the CDR3: TGCAGTGCTAGAGAGGCTCAGGGACATCAGTCCCAGCATTTT. The encoded protein is CSAREAQGHQSQHF.

J is TRBJ1-2 and V is TRBV5-4, with 8 bases matching TRBD1. V was clipped by 2 bases and J by 8 bases; unmatched bases: 8. This CDR3 is built from 14 residues. Looked up from germline, CDR1 is SGHNT and CDR2 is YYREEE (reference sequence). CDR3 region: CASSLGQGFVGYTF. The CDR3 coding sequence is TGTGCCAGCAGCTTAGGACAGGGATTTGTGGGCTACACCTTC.

V is TRBV7-6 and J is TRBJ2-7, with 8 bases aligning to TRBD2. The CDR3 is made up of 15 amino acids. V lost 2 bases and J lost 7; bases outside the gene matches: 10. Germline-derived CDR1 and CDR2 are SGHVS and FNYEAQ. The CDR3 nucleotides are TGTGCCAGCAGCTTATACGGGGGGGCAGGCAATGAGCAGTACTTC. Protein: CASSLYGGAGNEQYF.

Only a few counts were recorded for this clonotype. This sequence joins TRBV20-1 and TRBJ1-1; possible D gene TRBD1, 6 bases. The CDR3 runs 13 residues. The germline V gene encodes CDR1 DFQATT and CDR2 SNEGSKA (reference sequence). V gave up 6 bases and J gave up 1 base, with 12 bases separating them. For the CDR3, the DNA is TGCAGTGCCCAAGGGGGGACGAACACTGAAGCTTTCTTT. This gives the protein CSAQGGTNTEAFF.

This clonotype has just a few counts. This sequence joins TRBV11-1 and TRBJ1-1; 9 bases agree with TRBD1. Unmatched junction bases numbered 12, after V lost 6 bases and J lost 4 bases. The CDR3 runs 16 residues. Germline CDR1 reads SGHAT; CDR2 reads FQDESV (reference sequence). The CDR3 reads CASRSPWDRAFTEAFF. The CDR3 DNA reads TGTGCCAGCAGGTCACCCTGGGACAGGGCGTTCACTGAAGCTTTCTTT.

J is TRBJ1-5 and V is TRBV19; no clear D gene. Germline CDR1 reads LNHDA; CDR2 reads SQIVND (reference sequence). V lost 5 bases and J 2 bases, leaving 10 bases between the germline ends. This CDR3 region has 14 residues. The DNA for the CDR3 is TGTGCCAGTAGTGGTTTTGTCGGCAATCAGCCCCAGCATTTT. It translates to CASSGFVGNQPQHF.

The chain recombines TRBV19 with TRBJ1-3; a possible D gene is TRBD1 (6 bases). The germline V gene encodes CDR1 LNHDA and CDR2 SQIVND (reference sequence). The CDR3 has 18 amino acids. The germline V and J ends were trimmed by 5 bases and 0 bases, with 20 bases remaining between them. CDR3 sequence: CASSRSGEPSFSGNTIYF. DNA for the CDR3: TGTGCCAGTAGTCGCTCAGGGGAGCCCTCTTTCTCTGGAAACACCATATATTTT.

This clonotype was counted between two and nine times. The genes are TRBV2 and TRBJ2-7; 8 nucleotides agree with TRBD2. The CDR3 has 17 residues. Trimming took 5 bases from V and 2 from J; bases not matched to a gene: 14. Germline CDR1 SNHLY, CDR2 FYNNEI. The CDR3 loop is CASSYSGGGATTYEQYF. CDR3 nucleotides: TGTGCCAGCAGTTACTCGGGGGGGGGCGCGACGACCTACGAGCAGTACTTC.

This rearrangement joins TRBV11-2 to TRBJ2-5, with D possibly being TRBD2 (6 bases). Germline V gene lookup returns CDR1 SGHAT and CDR2 FQNNGV. With 6 bases removed from V and 2 bases from J, the gap between germline ends came to 19 bases. The CDR3 contains 16 residues. The CDR3 is CASSYSSGTQQETQYF. CDR3 bases: TGTGCCAGCAGTTACTCCTCCGGGACTCAACAAGAGACCCAGTACTTC.

The chain is built from TRBV7-9 and TRBJ1-5, with 10 bases identical to TRBD1. Germline V gives CDR1 SEHNR, CDR2 FQNEAQ (reference sequence). V lost 4 bases and J lost 7; bases outside the gene matches: 7. The CDR3 contains 15 residues. The CDR3 DNA is TGTGCCAGCAGCTCGACCGGGACAGGGGAGCAGCCCCAGCATTTT. The encoded protein is CASSSTGTGEQPQHF.